This T cell receptor (beta chain) was recorded in a study of CD8 T cells in ankylosing spondylitis. Study-level findings and limits: Ankylosing spondylitis blood appeared to be characterized by a TCR beta motif of roughly eight highly homologous variants. Reportedly, significant enrichment of disease-linked clones occurred in matched ankylosing spondylitis synovial fluid. Reactive arthritis synovial fluid and blood were previously reported to contain some motif variants.

Turning to this clonotype: The antigen remains unidentified. The CDR3 ends on some other residue instead of the conserved phenylalanine or tryptophan, so this is likely a read error.

From the 5' RACE reads, TCRdb called clonotypes with MiXCR, one entry per CDR3 protein. The sample gives 220,000 or so distinct CDR3 sequences, roughly a tenth of which show up once; 21% is in the top ten. The germline V gene encodes CDR1 SQVTM and CDR2 ANQGSEA. The CDR3 totals 17 residues. The V gene end was trimmed by 0 bases and the J gene end by 7 bases; junction bases not matched to a gene: 13. The V and J genes are TRBV29-1 and TRBJ2-1; 9 positions agree with TRBD2. The specimen was blood, either unsorted or a sorted T cell fraction (not recorded which). This sequence was found in a male donor with ankylosing spondylitis or in good health (not recorded which). The CDR3 region is CSVEDPRSGGPRNEQFL. DNA for the CDR3: TGCAGCGTTGAAGACCCAAGAAGCGGGGGGCCCCGAAATGAGCAGTTCTTG.